This T cell receptor (beta chain) was captured by sequencing in a study of cytotoxic CD8 clonotypes in ibrutinib-treated CLL. Study-level background: After median approximately 74 months, roughly 14 stayed in remission, some twelve progressed; responses some 25 partial, 2 complete. General study results and limits: Clonality climbed at ibrutinib response, then dropped toward baseline at progression. Baseline clonality was higher than in age-matched healthy donors and moved in step with circulating CD8+ T-cell counts.

With regard to this clone: Its antigen is undetermined.

Method: immunoSEQ multiplex PCR; TCRdb's copy keeps in-frame clones and lacks some. Of some 150,000 clones listed, around 80% are singletons. Germline values: CDR1 SGHDT, CDR2 YYEEEE. This CDR3 has 15 amino acids. Trimming removed 4 bases from V and 3 bases from J; junction bases left unmatched: 4. The chain couples TRBV5-6 to TRBJ1-4; 9 nucleotides line up with TRBD1. The sample here was PBMCs, taken after 36 months of ibrutinib treatment. This receptor was identified in a human donor with chronic lymphocytic leukemia. The CDR3, as DNA: TGTGCCAGCAGCCCGAGGACAGGGGCTAATGAAAAACTGTTTTTT. Encoded protein: CASSPRTGANEKLFF.